Below, 30 T cell receptor beta chains from the same sample are listed, as sequenced in a study of early T cells in non-severe SARS-CoV-2 infection. TCRdb independently ran MiXCR on the 5' RACE reads; one entry per CDR3 protein. The sample contains under 85,000 distinct CDR3 sequences, about 13% of which appear only once. The sample was whole blood. The receptors shown here come from an adult who was a healthcare worker with PCR-confirmed SARS-CoV-2 infection or an uninfected control (not recorded which).

The CDR3: CASTQDWSSYNEQFF. CDR3 coding DNA: TGTGCCAGCACCCAAGACTGGAGCTCCTACAATGAGCAGTTCTTC. V gene TRBV28 combines with J gene TRBJ2-1; no clear D. Trimming cost V 7 bases and J 0 bases, with 13 bases left between them. The CDR3 runs 15 residues. CDR1 MDHEN and CDR2 SYDVKM come from the germline V gene.

This clonotype has a count of ten or more. The rearrangement uses TRBV20-1 and TRBJ2-1, with a weak D call TRBD2 (5 bases). The CDR3 extends over 14 amino acids. CDR1 is DFQATT and CDR2 is SNEGSKA in the germline V gene (reference sequence). Deletions cut 2 bases from V and 2 bases from J, with 10 bases between. CDR3 loop: CSARLARAYNEQFF. As DNA, the CDR3 is TGCAGTGCTAGACTAGCTAGGGCCTACAATGAGCAGTTCTTC.

This clonotype was counted between two and nine times. This chain joins TRBV10-3 and TRBJ1-1; D perhaps matches TRBD1 (6 bases). CDR1 is ENHRY and CDR2 is SYGVKD in the germline V gene. The V gene lost 11 bases and the J gene lost 1 base, with 14 bases spanning the gap. This CDR3 is built from 13 residues. The CDR3 DNA follows: TGTGCCGGCGGGGACAACTCGAACACTGAAGCTTTCTTT. This sequence encodes CAGGDNSNTEAFF.

The table lists this clonotype with a few counts. The chain combines TRBV5-5 with TRBJ1-2, with no clear D. Germline V gene sequence: CDR1 SGHKS, CDR2 YYEKEE (reference sequence). The CDR3 sequence is 12 residues long. V was pared by 5 bases and J by 5 bases, with 10 bases between. CDR3 amino acids: CASREREYGYTF. DNA of the CDR3: TGTGCCAGCAGAGAAAGGGAGTATGGCTACACCTTC.

The sample holds a few counts of this clonotype. This chain connects TRBV5-4 to TRBJ1-6; D is unresolved. Germline assignment: CDR1 SGHNT and CDR2 YYREEE (reference sequence). V lost 4 bases to trimming and J lost 9 bases, with 11 bases between them. The CDR3 contains 13 residues. The CDR3 is CASSTRLASPLHF. CDR3 bases: TGTGCCAGCAGCACGCGTTTGGCTTCACCCCTCCACTTT.

This clonotype was seen many times. The V and J genes are TRBV20-1 and TRBJ2-1, with a possible D match to TRBD2 (7 bases). Germline V CDR1 and CDR2: DFQATT, SNEGSKA (reference sequence). CDR3 length equals 14 residues. Trimming cost V 6 bases and J 9 bases, with 21 bases left between them. The CDR3 region is CSAMWGGPAVEQFF. The CDR3 DNA reads as TGCAGTGCCATGTGGGGGGGGCCTGCAGTTGAGCAGTTCTTC.

V and J are TRBV5-1 and TRBJ2-1; TRBD2 agrees at 9 bases. The CDR3 runs 19 residues. V shed 4 bases and J 4 bases; nucleotides not matched to a gene: 18. The V gene's germline CDR1 is SGHRS and CDR2 YFSETQ. The CDR3 region has the DNA TGCGCCAGCAGCCGAACGGGAAATTCAGGACTAGCGCGGTACAATGAGCAGTTCTTC. The encoded protein is CASSRTGNSGLARYNEQFF.

The gene calls are TRBV6-6 and TRBJ2-5; TRBD1 matches 7 bases. The CDR3 is 16 residues long. The junction had 10 bases not matched to a gene; V was cut back by 4 bases and J by 2 bases. Germline V CDR1 and CDR2: MNHNY, SVGAGI (reference sequence). The CDR3 is CASSWGSTGTQETQYF. In nucleotides, the CDR3 is TGTGCCAGCAGTTGGGGGTCGACAGGGACGCAAGAGACCCAGTACTTC.

This clonotype was recorded many times. The chain uses TRBV24-1 and TRBJ2-2; 9 nucleotides line up with TRBD1. Germline V gene sequence: CDR1 KGHDR, CDR2 SFDVKD. This CDR3 spans 17 amino acids. The V and J ends lost 3 bases and 6 bases, in that order; junction bases with no gene match: 10. The CDR3 sequence is CATSDLPGTGSAGELFF. In nucleotides, the CDR3 is TGTGCCACCAGTGATCTACCCGGGACAGGGAGCGCCGGGGAGCTGTTTTTT.

This clonotype was picked up many times. This chain links TRBV6-2 or TRBV6-3 with TRBJ2-2; 10 bases agree with TRBD1. The V gene's germline CDR1 is MNHEY and CDR2 SVGEGT. V lost 5 bases to trimming and J lost 5 bases; unmatched junction nucleotides: 5. CDR3 size: 15 residues. DNA of the CDR3: TGTGCCAGCAGTACCGGGACAGGGGAGACCGGGGAGCTGTTTTTT. This codes for CASSTGTGETGELFF.

A single count supports this clonotype. A single base separates this from a much larger clone, so it may be a read error. This chain links TRBV7-8 with TRBJ2-7, with D perhaps matching TRBD1 (6 bases). The CDR3 has 14 residues. V lost 7 bases, J lost 1 base, and 14 bases lay in between. The germline CDR1 and CDR2 sequences are SGHVS and FQNEAQ. CDR3 loop: CASNIRGRSYEQYF. For the CDR3, the DNA is TGTGCCAGCAACATCAGGGGAAGGTCCTACGAGCAGTACTTC.

In its sample, this clonotype was seen many times. The V call is TRBV6-5, the J call TRBJ2-1; TRBD2 agrees at 11 bases. Germline CDR1 MNHEY, CDR2 SVGAGI. The junction had 2 bases not matched to a gene; V was cut back by 5 bases and J by 5 bases. This CDR3 contains 14 residues. The CDR3: CASSTGLADNEQFF. In DNA form, the CDR3 reads TGTGCCAGCAGTACGGGACTAGCGGACAATGAGCAGTTCTTC.

This clonotype has more than one count but fewer than ten. This sequence joins TRBV7-9 and TRBJ2-7, with D unclear. Trimming stripped 5 bases from V and 7 bases from J, with 18 bases between. Germline V gene lookup returns CDR1 SEHNR and CDR2 FQNEAQ (reference sequence). The CDR3 totals 14 residues. The DNA of the CDR3 is TGTGCCAGCAGCGTCGCCGCAGATCCTAGGGAGCAGTACTTC. Encoded protein: CASSVAADPREQYF.

This clonotype was picked up many times. The chain links TRBV5-1 to TRBJ1-1, with D uncertain. Trimming took 2 bases from V and 0 from J, leaving 20 bases between them. This CDR3 contains 18 residues. CDR1 and CDR2 (germline): SGHRS, YFSETQ. The CDR3 spells CASSFGRERLNLNTEAFF. For the CDR3, the DNA is TGCGCCAGCAGCTTTGGGAGGGAGCGCTTAAATTTGAACACTGAAGCTTTCTTT.

The chain joins TRBV29-1 to TRBJ1-5; no definite D call. Deletions cut 2 bases from V and 6 bases from J, with 11 bases between. The CDR3 totals 13 residues. Germline CDR1 and CDR2: SQVTM and ANQGSEA. The CDR3 protein is CSVELGIGQPQHF. CDR3 in DNA: TGCAGCGTTGAATTGGGGATAGGTCAGCCCCAGCATTTT.

The chain carries TRBV6-2 or TRBV6-3 and TRBJ2-1; the match to TRBD2 covers 9 bases. Trimming cost V 0 bases and J 0 bases; bases outside gene matches: 0. This CDR3 has 16 amino acids. CDR1 and CDR2 (germline): MNHEY, SVGEGT. CDR3 nucleotide sequence: TGTGCCAGCAGTTACTCTAGCGGGAGCTCCTACAATGAGCAGTTCTTC. Protein product: CASSYSSGSSYNEQFF.

This chain joins TRBV7-9 and TRBJ1-2; weak D call: TRBD1 (5 bases). This CDR3 has 15 residues. V was pared by 2 bases and J by 0 bases, with 10 bases between. Germline V gives CDR1 SEHNR, CDR2 FQNEAQ (reference sequence). CDR3 sequence (DNA): TGTGCCAGCAGCTTAAACGAGGGGACTAACTATGGCTACACCTTC. Residues: CASSLNEGTNYGYTF.

This rearrangement joins TRBV10-3 to TRBJ1-1; the D gene is possibly TRBD1 (6 bases). From germline, CDR1 is ENHRY and CDR2 SYGVKD. This CDR3 has 12 residues. The V gene lost 6 bases and the J gene lost 1 base, with 6 bases spanning the gap. The CDR3 loop is CAIRQGNTEAFF. The CDR3 DNA sequence: TGTGCCATCAGACAGGGGAACACTGAAGCTTTCTTT.

This clonotype showed up just a few times. This chain connects TRBV7-6 to TRBJ1-1; maybe TRBD1 (5 bases). The V end lost 5 bases, the J end lost 0 bases, and 13 bases lay between the germline ends. Germline V CDR1 and CDR2: SGHVS, FNYEAQ. The CDR3 runs to 15 residues. CDR3 in amino acids: CASSLGTHLNTEAFF. The DNA for the CDR3 is TGTGCCAGCAGCCTAGGGACCCACTTGAACACTGAAGCTTTCTTT.

The chain joins TRBV2 to TRBJ1-1; possible D gene TRBD1, 5 bases. Germline CDR1 SNHLY, CDR2 FYNNEI. The V end lost 5 bases, the J end lost 1 base, and 23 bases lay between the germline ends. The CDR3 has 18 residues. The CDR3 DNA reads as TGTGCCAGCAGTTACGGGACCCTTCTTCCCCAATCGAACACTGAAGCTTTCTTT. Translating it yields CASSYGTLLPQSNTEAFF.

A note on this clonotype: A read error may be the cause here, since a much bigger clone is one base away. The chain joins TRBV29-1 to TRBJ2-7; 8 bases align to TRBD1. The germline gives CDR1 SQVTM, CDR2 ANQGSEA. The CDR3 consists of 13 residues. The CDR3 loop is CNVEDRAHYEQYF. The CDR3 DNA follows: TGCAACGTTGAGGACAGGGCCCACTACGAGCAGTACTTC.

This clonotype was observed many times. This chain joins TRBV12-5 and TRBJ2-1, with TRBD2 as a possible D gene (6 bases). CDR1 is LGHNT, CDR2 FRNRAP, per germline. The germline V and J ends were trimmed by 0 bases and 5 bases, with 11 bases remaining between them. The CDR3 contains 15 residues. The CDR3 sequence is CASGLVAGYNNEQFF. In DNA, the CDR3 is TGTGCTAGTGGTTTGGTCGCGGGATACAACAATGAGCAGTTCTTC.

This clonotype has only a few counts. The rearrangement uses TRBV7-9 and TRBJ2-7; no clear D gene. The germline V gene has CDR1 SEHNR and CDR2 FQNEAQ (reference sequence). The V end lost 5 bases, the J end lost 2 bases, and 13 bases lay between the germline ends. CDR3 size: 14 residues. The CDR3 bases are TGTGCCAGCAGCCCGTGGACGGCTCCCTACGAGCAGTACTTC. Its protein product is CASSPWTAPYEQYF.

This rearrangement joins TRBV9 to TRBJ1-3; D ambiguous. V was clipped by 0 bases and J by 2 bases, with 12 bases between them. Germline CDR1 reads SGDLS; CDR2 reads YYNGEE. This CDR3 contains 16 residues. For the CDR3, the DNA is TGTGCCAGCAGCGTAGAAGACCATACGGCTGGAAACACCATATATTTT. Amino acid sequence: CASSVEDHTAGNTIYF.

This clonotype was observed at least ten times. CDR3 in DNA: TGTGCCACCACCTCCAGGGAAATCCAAGAGACCCAGTACTTC. Protein sequence: CATTSREIQETQYF. V usage is TRBV15 and J usage is TRBJ2-5; weak D call: TRBD1 (5 bases). From germline, CDR1 is LNHNV and CDR2 YYDKDF (reference sequence). V gave up 7 bases and J gave up 1 base, with 13 bases separating them. This CDR3 contains 14 residues.

There are many counts of this clonotype. The rearrangement joins TRBV20-1 to TRBJ2-3; 9 bases are a match to TRBD2. V was clipped by 3 bases and J by 2 bases; unmatched bases: 18. This CDR3 comprises 19 residues. CDR1 and CDR2 from the germline V gene are DFQATT and SNEGSKA (reference sequence). CDR3 amino acids: CSASSSARRGGAPTDTQYF. The CDR3, as DNA: TGCAGTGCTAGCTCCTCGGCCCGGCGGGGGGGGGCCCCCACAGATACGCAGTATTTT.

In its sample, this clonotype was seen many times. The genes are TRBV30 and TRBJ2-1, with D possibly TRBD2 on 6 matching bases. Germline V lookup: CDR1 GTSNPN, CDR2 SVGIG (reference sequence). The CDR3 is 14 amino acids. The V and J ends lost 3 bases and 3 bases respectively, with 12 bases between them. CDR3 sequence (DNA): TGTGCCTGGAGCTTCTCTAGCGACTACAATGAGCAGTTCTTC. Its protein product is CAWSFSSDYNEQFF. The full variable domain, rest sourced from reference TRBV30 and TRBJ2-1, is SQTIHQWPATLVQPVGSPLSLECTVEGTSNPNLYWYRQAAGRGLQLLFYSVGIGQISSEVPQNLSASRPQDRQFILSSKKLLLSDSGFYLCAWSFSSDYNEQFFGPGTRLTVL.

The chain carries TRBV5-1 and TRBJ2-3; either TRBD1 or TRBD2 may fit D (6 bases each). The germline V gene encodes CDR1 SGHRS and CDR2 YFSETQ. Trimming removed 4 bases from V and 4 bases from J, with 13 bases in between. The CDR3 runs to 14 residues. CDR3 DNA sequence: TGCGCCAGCAGCCCGAGGGGGGTGGCAGATACGCAGTATTTT. This codes for CASSPRGVADTQYF.

The chain couples TRBV9 to TRBJ2-3; 8 bases align to TRBD2. After removal of 0 bases from V and 4 bases from J, the junction contained 7 bases not matched to a gene. Germline values: CDR1 SGDLS, CDR2 YYNGEE. The CDR3 runs to 16 residues. The CDR3 DNA follows: TGTGCCAGCAGCGTAGACGAGCGGGAGTTCTCAGATACGCAGTATTTT. This sequence encodes CASSVDEREFSDTQYF.

The V and J genes are TRBV2 and TRBJ2-7; 7 bases map to TRBD1. This CDR3 is built from 13 residues. After removal of 5 bases from V and 3 bases from J, the junction contained 4 bases not matched to a gene. Per the germline V gene, CDR1 is SNHLY and CDR2 is FYNNEI. Here the CDR3 reads CASSPGQFYEQYF. The CDR3 nucleotides read TGTGCCAGCAGTCCGGGACAGTTCTACGAGCAGTACTTC.